This T cell receptor beta chain was recorded in a study of blood T cell repertoires in COVID-19. Background on the study: COVID-19 samples collected from the United States, Italy and Spain covered acute and convalescent phases. From T cells, B-cell-depleted T cells, or PBMCs came the material, which was cDNA or gDNA.

This clone was detected a few times. Source study methods: From reference gene primer amplification, estimates of nucleated cell counts were derived. Clones were sequenced by immunoSEQ multiplex PCR, and TCRdb holds only the in-frame ones, with some missing. That table supplies the V and J calls and clone size; D and trimming were determined from the DNA. The profile shows 140,000 to 150,000 clones, more than 80% of them singletons. Patients in Seattle were enrolled during active infection, then followed longitudinally. CDR1 MNHNS and CDR2 SASEGT come from the germline V gene. The CDR3 contains 16 residues. V lost 4 bases to trimming and J lost 5 bases; unmatched junction nucleotides: 10.

The TCR sequence derives from a man aged 18 to 29 with COVID-19, enrolled during active disease. Sequenced input: peripheral blood. The J gene is TRBJ2-1, the V gene TRBV6-1, with 8 bases that match TRBD1. The CDR3 bases are TGTGCCAGCAGTGGTCTACAGGGGGAAATAAACAATGAGCAGTTCTTC. It specifies CASSGLQGEINNEQFF.